The 14 T cell receptor beta chains presented below share a single source sample, sequenced in a study of T-cell reconstitution after alpha-beta-depleted transplantation in children. The library targeted TCRbeta and was prepared with unique molecular identifiers. Using its own MiXCR run on the PCR reads, TCRdb lists one record per CDR3 protein. In the table there are almost 600,000 distinct CDR3 sequences, roughly 30% of which are singletons. Here the sequenced sample was PBMCs, taken before TCRalphabeta/CD19-depleted stem cell transplant. The receptor set was obtained from a boy less than two years old with Wiskott-Aldrich syndrome, due to receive a stem cell transplant.

This sequence joins TRBV3-1 and TRBJ2-1; D gene uncertain. Trimming took off 2 bases at V and 0 bases at J, with 8 bases between the two ends. CDR1 and CDR2 (germline): LGHDT, YNNKEL (reference sequence). CDR3 length equals 15 residues. The CDR3 here is CASSQSRSSYNEQFF. The CDR3 DNA reads as TGTGCCAGCAGCCAAAGCCGTAGCTCCTACAATGAGCAGTTCTTC.

There are a few counts of this clonotype. The chain couples TRBV20-1 to TRBJ2-7, with D possibly being TRBD2 (6 bases). Germline V lookup: CDR1 DFQATT, CDR2 SNEGSKA (reference sequence). This CDR3 comprises 12 residues. Trimming shortened V by 6 bases and J by 6 bases, and 15 bases separated the two germline ends. CDR3 nucleotides: TGCAGTGCACCGGTGGGGGGAGGCGAGCAGTACTTC. As protein: CSAPVGGGEQYF.

The table lists this clonotype with a count of one. The chain is built from TRBV12-3 or TRBV12-4 and TRBJ2-1; 11 bases match TRBD2. The ends lost 2 bases at V and 9 bases at J; junction bases unmatched: 9. The CDR3 length is 16 residues. CDR3 sequence: CASSLNIAGGPLEQFF. The CDR3 DNA is TGTGCCAGCAGTTTAAACATAGCGGGAGGGCCGCTTGAGCAGTTCTTC.

This sequence joins TRBV7-2 and TRBJ2-7, with 7 bases matching TRBD2. The CDR3 is 15 amino acids. With 1 base clipped from V and 4 bases from J, the junction kept 7 bases outside the gene matches. Germline V gene lookup returns CDR1 SGHTA and CDR2 FQGNSA. The DNA of the CDR3 is TGTGCCAGCAGCTTAGTAGGGGAGGGCCTTTACGAGCAGTACTTC. This sequence encodes CASSLVGEGLYEQYF.

This clonotype was counted between two and nine times. This chain connects TRBV4-1 to TRBJ2-1; TRBD2 aligns across 7 bases. The J segment lost 7 bases and the V segment lost 3 bases, leaving 6 bases of the junction unmatched. The CDR3 has 14 amino acids. Germline loops: CDR1 MGHRA, CDR2 YSYEKL. The CDR3 nucleotides are TGCGCCAGCAGCCAGGGAGGGAGTTTTAATGAGCAGTTCTTC. It yields the protein CASSQGGSFNEQFF.

This clonotype was seen only once. The V call is TRBV20-1, the J call TRBJ2-7; perhaps TRBD2 as D (5 bases). The germline V and J ends were trimmed by 5 bases and 1 base, with 12 bases remaining between them. CDR1 is DFQATT, CDR2 SNEGSKA, per germline (reference sequence). This CDR3 has 13 residues. The CDR3: CSAAMGGSYEQYF. CDR3 coding DNA: TGCAGTGCTGCGATGGGCGGGTCCTACGAGCAGTACTTC.

This clonotype has just a few counts. V usage is TRBV3-1 and J usage is TRBJ2-2; D is undetermined. The CDR3 runs to 11 residues. Germline V gene lookup returns CDR1 LGHDT and CDR2 YNNKEL (reference sequence). The ends were cut back, 4 bases at V and 9 bases at J, with 6 bases in the middle. Written as DNA, the CDR3 is TGTGCCAGCAGCCTCGACCGGGAGCTGTTTTTT. Translation gives CASSLDRELFF. The entire variable domain, with the rest obtained from reference TRBV3-1 and TRBJ2-2, is as follows: DTAVSQTPKYLVTQMGNDKSIKCEQNLGHDTMYWYKQDSKKFLKIMFSYNNKELIINETVPNRFSPKSPDKAHLNLHINSLELGDSAVYFCASSLDRELFFGEGSRLTVL.

V usage is TRBV5-5 and J usage is TRBJ2-1; D not certain. V shed 1 base and J shed 4 bases, with 12 bases lying between them. The CDR3 spans 15 residues. The germline V gene encodes CDR1 SGHKS and CDR2 YYEKEE (reference sequence). This chain's CDR3 is CASSLTIGFYNEQFF. The CDR3 nucleotides read TGTGCCAGCAGCTTGACGATCGGGTTTTACAATGAGCAGTTCTTC.

The chain has TRBV5-1 and TRBJ2-7; no definite D call. The CDR3 is made up of 14 amino acids. V gave up 0 bases and J gave up 1 base, with 8 bases separating them. Germline V gives CDR1 SGHRS, CDR2 YFSETQ. The CDR3 here is CASSLGARSYEQYF. CDR3 bases: TGCGCCAGCAGCTTGGGTGCAAGATCCTACGAGCAGTACTTC. Using reference TRBV5-1 and TRBJ2-7 for the parts outside the CDR3, the full variable domain is KAGVTQTPRYLIKTRGQQVTLSCSPISGHRSVSWYQQTPGQGLQFLFEYFSETQRNKGNFPGRFSGRQFSNSRSEMNVSTLELGDSALYLCASSLGARSYEQYFGPGTRLTVT.

This sequence joins TRBV27 and TRBJ1-5, with D unclear. Germline V gives CDR1 MNHEY, CDR2 SMNVEV (reference sequence). This CDR3 spans 13 amino acids. Trimming shortened V by 2 bases and J by 5 bases, and 7 bases separated the two germline ends. The CDR3 sequence: CASSLRRDQPQHF. The CDR3 DNA follows: TGTGCCAGCAGTTTAAGACGCGATCAGCCCCAGCATTTT.

In this sample, this clonotype turned up a few times. The chain uses TRBV20-1 and TRBJ2-7; 8 bases fit TRBD2. Germline V gene data show CDR1 as DFQATT and CDR2 as SNEGSKA (reference sequence). V lost 4 bases and J lost 2; bases outside the gene matches: 4. The CDR3 spans 13 residues. Written as DNA, the CDR3 is TGCAGTGCTACCACTAGCGGTCCCTACGAGCAGTACTTC. Protein sequence: CSATTSGPYEQYF.

The CDR3 spells CASSSGLAGGLRNNEQFF. The CDR3 nucleotides read TGTGCCAGCAGCTCCGGACTAGCGGGAGGGCTGAGAAACAATGAGCAGTTCTTC. This chain joins TRBV7-7 and TRBJ2-1; TRBD2 matches 15 bases. V shed 4 bases, J shed 5 bases, and the junction held 9 bases outside the gene matches. Germline CDR1 reads SSHAT; CDR2 reads FNYEAQ (reference sequence). The CDR3 is 18 residues long.

The J gene is TRBJ1-2, the V gene TRBV5-1; D is unresolved. Deletions cut 7 bases from V and 4 bases from J, with 14 bases between. The CDR3 length is 13 residues. Germline V lookup: CDR1 SGHRS, CDR2 YFSETQ. CDR3 sequence: CASSSWTGYGYTF. The CDR3 coding sequence is TGCGCCAGCTCTTCTTGGACGGGCTATGGCTACACCTTC.

V is TRBV28 and J is TRBJ2-1; TRBD2 matches at 8 bases. V lost 2 bases and J lost 4; bases outside the gene matches: 4. CDR3 length: 15 amino acids. The germline CDR1 and CDR2 sequences are MDHEN and SYDVKM. CDR3 coding DNA: TGTGCCAGCAGTTTAGGGGGACTAGTGTACAATGAGCAGTTCTTC. Amino acid sequence: CASSLGGLVYNEQFF.